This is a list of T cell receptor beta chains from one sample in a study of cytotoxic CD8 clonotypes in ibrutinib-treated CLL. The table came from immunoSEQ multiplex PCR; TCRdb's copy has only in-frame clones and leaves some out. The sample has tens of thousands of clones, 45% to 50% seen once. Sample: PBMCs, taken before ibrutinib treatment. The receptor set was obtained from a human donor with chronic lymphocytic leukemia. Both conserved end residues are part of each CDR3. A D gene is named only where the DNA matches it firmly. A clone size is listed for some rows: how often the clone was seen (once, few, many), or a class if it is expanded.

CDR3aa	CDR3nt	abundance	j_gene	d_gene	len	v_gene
CATDRENTGELFF	TGTGCCACCGACAGGGAGAACACCGGGGAGCTGTTTTTT	-	TRBJ2-2	TRBD1	13	TRBV19
CASSLQGSYGYTF	TGTGCCAGCAGCCTGCAGGGAAGCTATGGCTACACCTTC	-	TRBJ1-2	-	13	TRBV6-1
CASSYRDRYNSPLHF	TGTGCCAGCAGCTACCGGGACAGGTATAATTCACCCCTCCACTTT	many	TRBJ1-6	TRBD1	15	TRBV2
CASSIGGDTPYYGYTF	TGTGCCAGTAGTATTGGGGGAGACACGCCGTACTATGGCTACACCTTC	-	TRBJ1-2	-	16	TRBV19
CASSRTGGGYEQYF	TGTGCCAGCAGCCGGACAGGGGGCGGATACGAGCAGTACTTC	-	TRBJ2-7	TRBD1	14	TRBV6-5
CASSRDGNEKLFF	TGTGCCAGCTCACGGGACGGAAATGAAAAACTGTTTTTT	few	TRBJ1-4	-	13	TRBV18
CASSLYRGGYEQYF	TGTGCCAGCAGCTTGTACCGGGGGGGCTACGAGCAGTACTTC	-	TRBJ2-7	TRBD2	14	TRBV5-6
CASRGTGEVYEQYF	TGTGCCAGCAGAGGGACAGGGGAGGTTTACGAGCAGTACTTC	-	TRBJ2-7	TRBD1	14	TRBV2
CASSSGRSTHF	TGTGCCAGCAGCTCCGGAAGATCCACCCATTTT	few	TRBJ1-3	-	11	TRBV11-2
CASSSHRETEAFF	TGTGCCAGCAGCTCTCACAGGGAAACTGAAGCTTTCTTT	few	TRBJ1-1	-	13	TRBV7-2
CASSVGRNQPQHF	TGTGCCAGCAGCGTGGGTAGGAACCAGCCCCAGCATTTT	few	TRBJ1-5	-	13	TRBV25-1
CASSIKGDQPQHF	TGTGCCAGCAGTATTAAGGGGGATCAGCCCCAGCATTTT	few	TRBJ1-5	-	13	TRBV6-5
CASSRSGHSNEQFF	TGTGCTAGCAGCCGAAGCGGCCACAGTAATGAGCAGTTCTTC	few	TRBJ2-1	-	14	TRBV7-7
CAISEGDNSNQPQHF	TGTGCCATCAGTGAAGGAGATAATAGCAATCAGCCCCAGCATTTT	-	TRBJ1-5	-	15	TRBV6-1
CAISRTGGSYEQYF	TGTGCCATCAGTAGGACAGGGGGCTCCTACGAGCAGTACTTC	-	TRBJ2-7	TRBD1	14	TRBV10-3
CASSLEPGSMNTEAFF	TGCGCCAGCAGCTTGGAACCAGGTTCCATGAACACTGAAGCTTTCTTT	-	TRBJ1-1	-	16	TRBV5-1
CASSPSGRGSNEQFF	TGTGCCAGCAGCCCGTCGGGGCGGGGGAGTAATGAGCAGTTCTTC	few	TRBJ2-1	TRBD2	15	TRBV7-2
CASSERGGSVGTEAFF	TGTGCCAGCAGTGAACGGGGCGGAAGTGTGGGCACTGAAGCTTTCTTT	-	TRBJ1-1	-	16	TRBV2
CASSRRTGTDYNEQFF	TGTGCCAGCAGCCGAAGGACAGGGACCGACTACAATGAGCAGTTCTTC	-	TRBJ2-1	TRBD1	16	TRBV7-8
CASSRFAGQGAGGTGELFF	TGTGCTAGCAGCCGCTTTGCCGGACAGGGGGCTGGCGGCACCGGGGAGCTGTTTTTT	-	TRBJ2-2	TRBD1	19	TRBV7-7
CSVERGQGAGYEQYF	TGCAGCGTTGAACGGGGACAGGGTGCGGGTTACGAGCAGTACTTC	-	TRBJ2-7	TRBD1	15	TRBV29-1
CASSWGLSGRQETQYF	TGTGCCAGCAGCTGGGGACTAAGCGGGAGACAAGAGACCCAGTACTTC	-	TRBJ2-5	TRBD2	16	TRBV11-3
CASSLYPGGRNSPLHF	TGTGCCAGCAGCCTTTACCCCGGTGGGAGAAATTCACCCCTCCACTTT	few	TRBJ1-6	-	16	TRBV7-9
CASSLQSGQSTDTQYF	TGTGCCAGCAGCCTGCAGTCCGGACAGAGCACAGATACGCAGTATTTT	few	TRBJ2-3	-	16	TRBV7-2
CASSLGRAISPLHF	TGTGCCAGCAGCTTAGGCCGGGCCATTTCACCCCTCCACTTT	-	TRBJ1-6	-	14	TRBV13
CASSSPGQDLQETQYF	TGTGCCAGCAGCTCACCGGGACAGGACCTCCAAGAGACCCAGTACTTC	-	TRBJ2-5	TRBD1	16	TRBV5-4
CASSLAPGRGSGDTQYF	TGTGCCAGCAGCTTAGCTCCTGGCAGGGGGTCTGGAGATACGCAGTATTTT	many	TRBJ2-3	TRBD1	17	TRBV11-1
CASSIVDGGYTF	TGTGCCAGCAGTATCGTGGATGGAGGCTACACCTTC	few	TRBJ1-2	-	12	TRBV28
CAGAWTERHGYNEQFF	TGTGCCGGCGCCTGGACAGAGCGGCACGGGTACAATGAGCAGTTCTTC	-	TRBJ2-1	-	16	TRBV6-6
CASSLSSAQAGSGELFF	TGTGCCAGCAGTTTATCGTCCGCGCAGGCCGGGTCCGGGGAGCTGTTTTTT	-	TRBJ2-2	-	17	TRBV27
CAWNGRVSTDTQYF	TGTGCCTGGAACGGACGGGTCAGCACAGATACGCAGTATTTT	once	TRBJ2-3	-	14	TRBV30
CAISDLITEAFF	TGTGCCATCAGTGACTTGATAACTGAAGCTTTCTTT	-	TRBJ1-1	-	12	TRBV10-3
CASSREVRTSGGSSYNEQFF	TGTGCCAGCTCACGAGAAGTTCGGACTAGCGGGGGGAGCTCCTACAATGAGCAGTTCTTC	-	TRBJ2-1	TRBD2	20	TRBV18
CATLSGPYEQYF	TGTGCCACGTTAAGCGGTCCCTACGAGCAGTACTTC	few	TRBJ2-7	-	12	TRBV6-1
CASSRPSGGFSYNEQFF	TGTGCCAGCAGCCGCCCTAGCGGGGGCTTCTCCTACAATGAGCAGTTCTTC	-	TRBJ2-1	TRBD2	17	TRBV13
CASSYSTGVGFMNTEAFF	TGTGCCAGCAGCTACTCTACAGGGGTGGGCTTCATGAACACTGAAGCTTTCTTT	-	TRBJ1-1	TRBD1	18	TRBV7-9
CASSVGVTGVPETQYF	TGTGCCAGCAGTGTCGGGGTCACAGGGGTCCCAGAGACCCAGTACTTC	few	TRBJ2-5	TRBD1	16	TRBV27
CAISESGGVNTEAFF	TGTGCCATCAGTGAGTCGGGAGGGGTGAACACTGAAGCTTTCTTT	few	TRBJ1-1	-	15	TRBV10-3
CASNPIAGGTYEQYF	TGTGCCAGCAACCCCATAGCGGGGGGGACCTACGAGCAGTACTTC	-	TRBJ2-7	TRBD2	15	TRBV6-5
CASSDVRGASTDTQYF	TGTGCCAGCAGCGATGTAAGGGGAGCGAGCACAGATACGCAGTATTTT	few	TRBJ2-3	-	16	TRBV11-2
CASSMYSFDEQFF	TGTGCCAGTAGTATGTACTCTTTTGATGAGCAGTTCTTC	-	TRBJ2-1	-	13	TRBV19
CASRPWTALTDTQYF	TGTGCCAGCAGGCCTTGGACAGCACTCACAGATACGCAGTATTTT	-	TRBJ2-3	-	15	TRBV6-1
CASRLARRGERGNSYEQYF	TGTGCAAGTCGCTTAGCAAGAAGGGGCGAGCGGGGGAACTCCTACGAGCAGTACTTC	few	TRBJ2-7	-	19	TRBV12-2
CASSVAVGSPLHF	TGTGCCAGCAGCGTAGCTGTGGGGTCACCCCTCCACTTT	-	TRBJ1-6	-	13	TRBV9
CASSTGQGQTQYF	TGTGCCAGCAGCACAGGGCAGGGACAGACCCAGTACTTC	once	TRBJ2-5	-	13	TRBV7-9
CASSSDRRETQYF	TGTGCTAGCAGCTCCGACAGGAGAGAGACCCAGTACTTC	few	TRBJ2-5	-	13	TRBV7-7
CASSFGGGEQYF	TGTGCCAGCAGCTTCGGGGGCGGAGAGCAGTACTTC	-	TRBJ2-7	-	12	TRBV7-2
CAGGQLDFNSPLHF	TGTGCCGGGGGACAGTTAGACTTCAATTCACCCCTCCACTTT	few	TRBJ1-6	TRBD1	14	TRBV2
CSPTQEGSNQPQHF	TGCAGCCCCACCCAAGAAGGAAGCAATCAGCCCCAGCATTTT	few	TRBJ1-5	-	14	TRBV29-1
CASSASSGNTIYF	TGTGCCAGCAGCGCGTCATCAGGAAACACCATATATTTT	-	TRBJ1-3	-	13	TRBV5-4
CASSLERGGRNTDTQYF	TGCGCCAGCAGCTTGGAGCGGGGGGGCCGTAACACAGATACGCAGTATTTT	-	TRBJ2-3	TRBD2	17	TRBV5-1
CASSLVVGGNQPQHF	TGTGCCAGCAGCTTAGTAGTGGGGGGGAATCAGCCCCAGCATTTT	few	TRBJ1-5	-	15	TRBV7-8
CASSNQETQYF	TGCGCCAGCAGCAATCAAGAGACCCAGTACTTC	-	TRBJ2-5	-	11	TRBV5-1
CASTPPGLGDTGELFF	TGCGCCAGCACCCCACCGGGACTAGGGGACACCGGGGAGCTGTTTTTT	-	TRBJ2-2	TRBD2	16	TRBV5-1